These T cell receptor beta chains were read from a single sample in a study of blood T cell repertoires in COVID-19. Generated by immunoSEQ multiplex PCR, the TCRdb table keeps only in-frame clones and is missing some. The sample gives tens of thousands of clones, roughly 93% of which show up once; 0.83% is in the top ten. The sequencing input was peripheral blood. These receptors were obtained from a woman in her seventies with COVID-19, enrolled during active disease. Both conserved end residues are part of each CDR3. Each record gives: J gene, clone size, D gene, V gene, CDR3 DNA, CDR3 protein. The D gene is left open where the match is weak. Clone size is shown for a subset of rows, as once, few, many or a class of expanded clone.

j_gene: TRBJ1-3
abundance: once
d_gene: .
v_gene: TRBV27
CDR3nt: TGTGCCAGCAGTTTCCGACAGTCTGGAAACACCATATATTTT
CDR3aa: CASSFRQSGNTIYF

j_gene: TRBJ2-7
abundance: .
d_gene: TRBD1
v_gene: TRBV25-1
CDR3nt: TGTGCCAGCAGTGAGCGAACAGGGGGCTACGAGCAGTACTTC
CDR3aa: CASSERTGGYEQYF

j_gene: TRBJ2-2
abundance: .
d_gene: TRBD2
v_gene: TRBV28
CDR3nt: TGTGCCAGCAGTAATACGGGACTACTAGTCACCGGGGAGCTGTTTTTT
CDR3aa: CASSNTGLLVTGELFF

j_gene: TRBJ2-1
abundance: .
d_gene: .
v_gene: TRBV3-1/TRBV3-2
CDR3nt: TGTGCCAGCAGCCAGGTCACAGGTTCTAGTGAGCAGTTCTTC
CDR3aa: CASSQVTGSSEQFF

j_gene: TRBJ2-5
abundance: .
d_gene: .
v_gene: TRBV9
CDR3nt: TGTGCCAGCAGCTCTAGCTCCCCCTCAGGTTATAGCCAAGAGACCCAGTACTTC
CDR3aa: CASSSSSPSGYSQETQYF

j_gene: TRBJ1-5
abundance: .
d_gene: .
v_gene: TRBV28
CDR3nt: TGTGCCAGCAAACAAGGGGCAGGGAATCAGCCCCAGCATTTT
CDR3aa: CASKQGAGNQPQHF

j_gene: TRBJ1-3
abundance: .
d_gene: .
v_gene: TRBV24-1
CDR3nt: TGTGCCACCAGTTCCAGCTCTGGAAACACCATATATTTT
CDR3aa: CATSSSSGNTIYF

j_gene: TRBJ1-5
abundance: .
d_gene: TRBD1
v_gene: TRBV6-2/TRBV6-3
CDR3nt: TGTGCCAGCAGTACACTACCGGGACAGGGGGTAGGGGGCAATCAGCCCCAGCATTTT
CDR3aa: CASSTLPGQGVGGNQPQHF

j_gene: TRBJ2-7
abundance: .
d_gene: .
v_gene: TRBV3-1/TRBV3-2
CDR3nt: TGTGCCAGCACCGCCAAAACGGGGGAAACCTACGAGCAGTACTTC
CDR3aa: CASTAKTGETYEQYF

j_gene: TRBJ2-7
abundance: .
d_gene: TRBD2
v_gene: TRBV3-1/TRBV3-2
CDR3nt: TGTGCCAGCAGCCCTACCAGGACTAGCTACGAGCAGTACTTC
CDR3aa: CASSPTRTSYEQYF

j_gene: TRBJ1-6
abundance: .
d_gene: .
v_gene: TRBV4-1
CDR3nt: TGCGCCAGCAGCCAAGAACAGCCCAGCAGGTCACCCCTCCACTTT
CDR3aa: CASSQEQPSRSPLHF

j_gene: TRBJ1-1
abundance: few
d_gene: .
v_gene: TRBV3-1/TRBV3-2
CDR3nt: TGTGCCAGCAGCCAAAGGGGCAGGGGAACTGAAGCTTTCTTT
CDR3aa: CASSQRGRGTEAFF

j_gene: TRBJ1-5
abundance: once
d_gene: .
v_gene: TRBV19
CDR3nt: TGTGCCAGTAGACCCACAGGGATCAATCAGCCCCAGCATTTT
CDR3aa: CASRPTGINQPQHF

j_gene: TRBJ1-2
abundance: .
d_gene: .
v_gene: TRBV7-9
CDR3nt: TGTGCCAGCAGCCCACCCGGGGGGCGGGGTAACTATGGCTACACCTTC
CDR3aa: CASSPPGGRGNYGYTF

j_gene: TRBJ1-4
abundance: .
d_gene: .
v_gene: TRBV7-2
CDR3nt: TGTGCTAGCACCGGACAAACGGAGGGAAAACTGTTTTTT
CDR3aa: CASTGQTEGKLFF

j_gene: TRBJ1-2
abundance: .
d_gene: .
v_gene: TRBV6-1
CDR3nt: TGTGCCAGCAGTGAAGCGCTTCGGGGGGCTCGCGGCTACACCTTC
CDR3aa: CASSEALRGARGYTF